This TCR beta chain was observed in a study of Graves' ophthalmopathy and Graves' hyperthyroidism. Broader study findings: Also, most clonotypes expanded in the thyroid above 0.001 frequency appeared in blood.

Additional autoimmune diseases, uncontrolled infections, pregnancy or lactation disqualified patients. As diagnostic evidence, clinical symptoms, serum thyroxine, TRAb, thyroid ultrasound and orbital computed tomography were relied upon. Sampling over 7.5 ml of fresh peripheral blood provided the PBMCs. The TCR beta CDR3 regions underwent amplification from RNA transcripts. HTBI-primed first-round RT-PCR preceded second-round multiplex PCR. TCRdb fed the multiplex PCR reads into MiXCR, producing one record per CDR3 protein. Of under 250,000 distinct CDR3 sequences in the sample, roughly 21% were seen once. The junction had 7 bases not matched to a gene; V was cut back by 7 bases and J by 6 bases. Germline CDR1 is MGHRA and CDR2 is YSYEKL. The CDR3 has 14 amino acids. In its sample, this clonotype was seen many times. Its antigen is not known.

Material: peripheral blood. This clonotype was sampled from a woman in her forties or fifties with Graves' ophthalmopathy. The rearrangement links TRBV4-1 to TRBJ2-7; TRBD2 agrees at 12 bases. CDR3: CASKASSGRAEQYF. Written as DNA, the CDR3 is TGCGCCAGCAAAGCGTCTAGCGGGAGGGCCGAGCAGTACTTC.